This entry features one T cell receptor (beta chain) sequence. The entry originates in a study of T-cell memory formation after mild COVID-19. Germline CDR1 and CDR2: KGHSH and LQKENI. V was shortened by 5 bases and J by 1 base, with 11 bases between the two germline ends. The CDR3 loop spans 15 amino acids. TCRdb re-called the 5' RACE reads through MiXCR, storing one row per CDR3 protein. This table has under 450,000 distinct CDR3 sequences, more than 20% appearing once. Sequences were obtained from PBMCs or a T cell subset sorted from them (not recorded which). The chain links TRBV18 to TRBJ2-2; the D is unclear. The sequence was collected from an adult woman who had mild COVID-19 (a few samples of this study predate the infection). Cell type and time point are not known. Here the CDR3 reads CASSGRVGNTGELFF. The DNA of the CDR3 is TGTGCCAGCTCAGGTCGCGTGGGGAACACCGGGGAGCTGTTTTTT.